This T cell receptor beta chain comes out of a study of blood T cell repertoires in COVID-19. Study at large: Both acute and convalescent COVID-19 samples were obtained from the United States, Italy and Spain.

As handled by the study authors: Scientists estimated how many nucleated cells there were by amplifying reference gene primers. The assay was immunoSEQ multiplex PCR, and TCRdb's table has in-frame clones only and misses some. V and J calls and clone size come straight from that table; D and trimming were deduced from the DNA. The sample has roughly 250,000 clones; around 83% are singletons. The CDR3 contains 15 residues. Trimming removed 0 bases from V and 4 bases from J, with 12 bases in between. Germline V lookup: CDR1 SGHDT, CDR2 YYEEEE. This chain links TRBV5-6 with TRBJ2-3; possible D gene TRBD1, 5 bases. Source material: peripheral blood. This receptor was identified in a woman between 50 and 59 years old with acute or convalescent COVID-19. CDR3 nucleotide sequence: TGTGCCAGCAGCTTGGCAGGCAGGGTCCCAGATACGCAGTATTTT. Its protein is CASSLAGRVPDTQYF. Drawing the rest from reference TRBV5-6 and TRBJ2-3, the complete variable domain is DAGVTQSPTHLIKTRGQQVTLRCSPKSGHDTVSWYQQALGQGPQFIFQYYEEEERQRGNFPDRFSGHQFPNYSSELNVNALLLGDSALYLCASSLAGRVPDTQYFGPGTRLTVL.